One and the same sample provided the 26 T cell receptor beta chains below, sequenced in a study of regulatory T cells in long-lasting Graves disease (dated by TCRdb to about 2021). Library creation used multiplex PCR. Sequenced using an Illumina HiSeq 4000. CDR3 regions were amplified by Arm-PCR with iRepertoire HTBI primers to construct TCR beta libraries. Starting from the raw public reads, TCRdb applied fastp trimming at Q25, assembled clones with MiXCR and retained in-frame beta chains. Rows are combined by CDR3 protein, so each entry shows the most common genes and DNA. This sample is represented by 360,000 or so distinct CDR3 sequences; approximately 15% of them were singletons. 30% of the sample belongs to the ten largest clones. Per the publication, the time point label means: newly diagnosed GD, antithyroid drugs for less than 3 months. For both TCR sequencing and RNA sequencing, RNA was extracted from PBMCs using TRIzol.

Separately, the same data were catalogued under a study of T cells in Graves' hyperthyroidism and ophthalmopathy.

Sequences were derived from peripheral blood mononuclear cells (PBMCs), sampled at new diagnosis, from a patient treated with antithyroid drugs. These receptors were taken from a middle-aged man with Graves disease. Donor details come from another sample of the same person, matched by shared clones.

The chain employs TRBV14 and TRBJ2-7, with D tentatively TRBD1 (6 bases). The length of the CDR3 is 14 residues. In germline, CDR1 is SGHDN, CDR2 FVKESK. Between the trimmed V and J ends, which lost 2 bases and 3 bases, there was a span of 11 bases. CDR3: CASSQSDSYYEQYF. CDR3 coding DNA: TGTGCCAGCAGCCAATCGGACAGCTACTACGAGCAGTACTTC. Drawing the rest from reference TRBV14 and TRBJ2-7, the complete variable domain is EAGVTQFPSHSVIEKGQTVTLRCDPISGHDNLYWYRRVMGKEIKFLLHFVKESKQDESGMPNNRFLAERTGGTYSTLKVQPAELEDSGVYFCASSQSDSYYEQYFGPGTRLTVT.

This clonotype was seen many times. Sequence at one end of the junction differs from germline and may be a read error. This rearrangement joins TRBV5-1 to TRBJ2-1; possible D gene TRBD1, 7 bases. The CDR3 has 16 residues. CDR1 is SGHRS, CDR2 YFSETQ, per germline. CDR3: CASSQGGASSYNEQFF. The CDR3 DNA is TGTGCCAGCAGCCAGGGGGGTGCAAGCTCCTACAATGAGCAGTTCTTC.

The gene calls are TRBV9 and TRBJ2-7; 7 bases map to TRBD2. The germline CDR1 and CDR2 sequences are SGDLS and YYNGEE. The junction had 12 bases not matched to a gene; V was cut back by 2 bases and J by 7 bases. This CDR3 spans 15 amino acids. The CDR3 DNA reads TGTGCCAGCAGCGTGGACGGTACCCCCGGGGGGGAGCAGTACTTC. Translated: CASSVDGTPGGEQYF.

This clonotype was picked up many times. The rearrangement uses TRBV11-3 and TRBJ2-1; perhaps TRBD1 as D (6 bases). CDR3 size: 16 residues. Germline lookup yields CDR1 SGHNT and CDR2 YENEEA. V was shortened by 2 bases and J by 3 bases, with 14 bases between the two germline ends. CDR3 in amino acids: CASSLFGQTNYNEQFF. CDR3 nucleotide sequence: TGTGCCAGCAGCTTATTCGGACAGACCAACTACAATGAGCAGTTCTTC.

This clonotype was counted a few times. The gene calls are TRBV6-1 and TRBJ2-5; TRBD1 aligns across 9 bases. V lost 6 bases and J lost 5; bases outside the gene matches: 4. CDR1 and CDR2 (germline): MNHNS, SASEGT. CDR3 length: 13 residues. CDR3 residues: CASRGTGTETQYF. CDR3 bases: TGTGCCAGCAGGGGGACAGGGACGGAGACCCAGTACTTC.

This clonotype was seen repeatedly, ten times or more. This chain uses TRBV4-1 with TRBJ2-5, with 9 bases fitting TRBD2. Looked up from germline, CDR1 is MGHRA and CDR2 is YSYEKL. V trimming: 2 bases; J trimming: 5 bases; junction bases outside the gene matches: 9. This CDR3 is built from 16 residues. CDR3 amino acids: CASSQRGGGALETQYF. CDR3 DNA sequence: TGCGCCAGCAGCCAAAGGGGCGGGGGGGCGTTGGAGACCCAGTACTTC.

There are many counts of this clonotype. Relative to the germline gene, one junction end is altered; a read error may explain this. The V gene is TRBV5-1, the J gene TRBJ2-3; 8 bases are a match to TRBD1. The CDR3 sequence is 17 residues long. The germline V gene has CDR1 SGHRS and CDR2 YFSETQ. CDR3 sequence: CASRGAGLGQGTDTQYF. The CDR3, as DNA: TGTGCCAGCAGGGGGGCCGGGTTGGGACAGGGCACAGATACGCAGTATTTT.

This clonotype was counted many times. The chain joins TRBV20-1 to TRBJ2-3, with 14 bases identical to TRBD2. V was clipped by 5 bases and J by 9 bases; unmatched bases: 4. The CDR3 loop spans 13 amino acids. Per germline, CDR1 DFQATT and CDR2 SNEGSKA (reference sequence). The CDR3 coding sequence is TGCAGTGCTCCGACTAGCGGGGGGGTCACGCAGTATTTT. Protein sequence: CSAPTSGGVTQYF.

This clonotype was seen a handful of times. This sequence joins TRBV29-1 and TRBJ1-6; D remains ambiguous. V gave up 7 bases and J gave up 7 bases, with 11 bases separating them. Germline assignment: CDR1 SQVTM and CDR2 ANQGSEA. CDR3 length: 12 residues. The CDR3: CSAGVGNSPLHF. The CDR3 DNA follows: TGCAGCGCTGGCGTAGGGAATTCACCCCTCCACTTT.

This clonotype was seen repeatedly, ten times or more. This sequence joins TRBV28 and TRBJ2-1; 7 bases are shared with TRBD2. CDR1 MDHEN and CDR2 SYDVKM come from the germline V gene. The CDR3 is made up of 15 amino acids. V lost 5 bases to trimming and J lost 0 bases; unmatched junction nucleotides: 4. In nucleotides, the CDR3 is TGTGCCAGCAGTCCAGCGGGAAGCTCCTACAATGAGCAGTTCTTC. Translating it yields CASSPAGSSYNEQFF.

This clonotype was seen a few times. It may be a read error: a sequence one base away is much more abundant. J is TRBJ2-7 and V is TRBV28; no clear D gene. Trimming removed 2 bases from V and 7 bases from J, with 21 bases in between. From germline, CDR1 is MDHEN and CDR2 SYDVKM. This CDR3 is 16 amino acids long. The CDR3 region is CASSLNHAWAYNEQYF. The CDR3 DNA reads TGTGCCAGCAGTTTAAATCATGCCTGGGCCTACAATGAGCAGTACTTC.

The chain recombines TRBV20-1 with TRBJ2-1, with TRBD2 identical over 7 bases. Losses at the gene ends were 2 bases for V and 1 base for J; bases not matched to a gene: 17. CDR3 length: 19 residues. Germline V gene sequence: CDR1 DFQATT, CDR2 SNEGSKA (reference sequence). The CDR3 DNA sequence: TGCAGTGCTAGACATGGCGGGGGATTCCGAGGCAAGTCCTACAATGAGCAGTTCTTC. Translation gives CSARHGGGFRGKSYNEQFF.

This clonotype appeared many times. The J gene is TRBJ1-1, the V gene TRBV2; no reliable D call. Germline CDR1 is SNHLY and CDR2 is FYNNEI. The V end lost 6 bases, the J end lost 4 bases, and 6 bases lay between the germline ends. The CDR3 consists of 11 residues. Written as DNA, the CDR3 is TGTGCCAGCAGCGACCTCACTGAAGCTTTCTTT. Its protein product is CASSDLTEAFF. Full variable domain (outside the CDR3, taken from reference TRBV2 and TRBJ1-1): EPEVTQTPSHQVTQMGQEVILRCVPISNHLYFYWYRQILGQKVEFLVSFYNNEISEKSEIFDDQFSVERPDGSNFTLKIRSTKLEDSAMYFCASSDLTEAFFGQGTRLTVV.

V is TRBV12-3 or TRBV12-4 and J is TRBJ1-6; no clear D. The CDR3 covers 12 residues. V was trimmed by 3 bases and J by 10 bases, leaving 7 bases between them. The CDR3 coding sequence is TGTGCCAGCAGTTTTTCGGGATCACCCCTCCACTTT. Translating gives CASSFSGSPLHF.

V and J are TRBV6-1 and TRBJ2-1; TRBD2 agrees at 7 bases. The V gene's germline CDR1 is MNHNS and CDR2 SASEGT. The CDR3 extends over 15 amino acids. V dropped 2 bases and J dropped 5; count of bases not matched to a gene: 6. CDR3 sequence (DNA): TGTGCCAGCAGTGAATTCACGGGGGGTAACAATGAGCAGTTCTTC. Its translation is CASSEFTGGNNEQFF.

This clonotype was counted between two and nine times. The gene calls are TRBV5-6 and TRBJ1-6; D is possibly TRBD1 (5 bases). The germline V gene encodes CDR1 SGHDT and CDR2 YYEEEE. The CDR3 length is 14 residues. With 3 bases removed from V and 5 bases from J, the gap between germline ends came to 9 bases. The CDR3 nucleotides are TGTGCCAGCAGCTGGGGACGTAATAATTCACCCCTCCACTTT. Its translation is CASSWGRNNSPLHF.

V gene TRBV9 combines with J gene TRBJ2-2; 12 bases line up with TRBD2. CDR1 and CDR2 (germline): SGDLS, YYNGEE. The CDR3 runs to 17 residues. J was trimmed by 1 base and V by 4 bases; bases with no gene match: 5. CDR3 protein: CASSLRTSGENTGELFF. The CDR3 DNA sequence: TGTGCCAGCAGCCTCAGGACTAGCGGGGAGAACACCGGGGAGCTGTTTTTT.

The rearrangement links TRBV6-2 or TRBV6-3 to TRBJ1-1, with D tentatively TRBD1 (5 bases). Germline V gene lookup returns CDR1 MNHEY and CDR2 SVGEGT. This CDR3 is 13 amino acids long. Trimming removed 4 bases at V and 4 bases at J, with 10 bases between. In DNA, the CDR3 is TGTGCCAGCAGTTCAGGGTTTAGCACTGAAGCTTTCTTT. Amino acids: CASSSGFSTEAFF.

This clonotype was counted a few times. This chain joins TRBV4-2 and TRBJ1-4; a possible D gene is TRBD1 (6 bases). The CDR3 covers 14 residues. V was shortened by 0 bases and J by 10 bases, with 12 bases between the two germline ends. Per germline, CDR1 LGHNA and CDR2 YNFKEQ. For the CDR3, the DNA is TGTGCCAGCAGCCAAGATCGGGGGGCCTTAAAACTGTTTTTT. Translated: CASSQDRGALKLFF.

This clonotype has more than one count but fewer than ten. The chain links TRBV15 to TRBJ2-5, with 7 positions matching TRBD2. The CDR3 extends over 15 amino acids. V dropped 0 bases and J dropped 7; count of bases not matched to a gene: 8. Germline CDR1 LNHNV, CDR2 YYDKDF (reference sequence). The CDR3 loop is CATSRERTGGGTQYF. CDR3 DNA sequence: TGTGCCACCAGCAGAGAGAGAACGGGAGGTGGGACCCAGTACTTC.

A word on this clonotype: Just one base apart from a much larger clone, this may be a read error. The CDR3 sequence: CASTLGGSAKETQFF. The DNA for the CDR3 is TGTGCCAGCACTTTGGGGGGATCAGCGAAAGAGACCCAGTTCTTC. The gene calls are TRBV12-3 or TRBV12-4 and TRBJ2-1; a weak D match, TRBD2 (6 bases). The ends were cut back, 7 bases at V and 13 bases at J, with 26 bases in the middle. The CDR3 loop spans 15 amino acids.

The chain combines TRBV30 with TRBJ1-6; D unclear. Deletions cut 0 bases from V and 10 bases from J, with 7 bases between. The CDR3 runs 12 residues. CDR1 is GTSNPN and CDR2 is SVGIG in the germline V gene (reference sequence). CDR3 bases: TGTGCCTGGAGTGTAAACGAGTCACCCCTCCACTTT. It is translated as CAWSVNESPLHF.

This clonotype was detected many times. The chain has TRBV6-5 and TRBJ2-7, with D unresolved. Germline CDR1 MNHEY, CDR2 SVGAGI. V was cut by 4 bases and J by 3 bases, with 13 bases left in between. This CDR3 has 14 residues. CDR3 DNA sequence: TGTGCCAGCAGTTCGTGGGTTCTCGGCTACGAGCAGTACTTC. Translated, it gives CASSSWVLGYEQYF.

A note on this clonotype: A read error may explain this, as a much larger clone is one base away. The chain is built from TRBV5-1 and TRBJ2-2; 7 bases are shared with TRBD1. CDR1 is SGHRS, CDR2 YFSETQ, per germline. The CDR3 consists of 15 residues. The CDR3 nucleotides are TGCGCCAGCAGCTTGGACAGGGGAAACACCGGGGAGCTGCTTTTT. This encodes CASSLDRGNTGELLF.

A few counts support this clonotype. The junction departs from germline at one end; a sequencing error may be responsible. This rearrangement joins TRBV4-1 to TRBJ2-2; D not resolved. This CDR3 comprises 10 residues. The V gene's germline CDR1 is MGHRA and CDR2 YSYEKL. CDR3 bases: TGTGCCAGCAGCCCCCGGGAGCTGTTTTTT. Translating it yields CASSPRELFF.

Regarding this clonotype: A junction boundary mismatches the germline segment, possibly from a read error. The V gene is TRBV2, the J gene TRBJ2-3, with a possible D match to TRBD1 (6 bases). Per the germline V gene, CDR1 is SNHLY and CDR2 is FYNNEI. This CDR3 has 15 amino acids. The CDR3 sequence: CASSVGTGSTGTQYF. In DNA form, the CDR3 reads TGTGCCAGCAGTGTAGGAACAGGGAGCACAGGTACGCAGTATTTT.